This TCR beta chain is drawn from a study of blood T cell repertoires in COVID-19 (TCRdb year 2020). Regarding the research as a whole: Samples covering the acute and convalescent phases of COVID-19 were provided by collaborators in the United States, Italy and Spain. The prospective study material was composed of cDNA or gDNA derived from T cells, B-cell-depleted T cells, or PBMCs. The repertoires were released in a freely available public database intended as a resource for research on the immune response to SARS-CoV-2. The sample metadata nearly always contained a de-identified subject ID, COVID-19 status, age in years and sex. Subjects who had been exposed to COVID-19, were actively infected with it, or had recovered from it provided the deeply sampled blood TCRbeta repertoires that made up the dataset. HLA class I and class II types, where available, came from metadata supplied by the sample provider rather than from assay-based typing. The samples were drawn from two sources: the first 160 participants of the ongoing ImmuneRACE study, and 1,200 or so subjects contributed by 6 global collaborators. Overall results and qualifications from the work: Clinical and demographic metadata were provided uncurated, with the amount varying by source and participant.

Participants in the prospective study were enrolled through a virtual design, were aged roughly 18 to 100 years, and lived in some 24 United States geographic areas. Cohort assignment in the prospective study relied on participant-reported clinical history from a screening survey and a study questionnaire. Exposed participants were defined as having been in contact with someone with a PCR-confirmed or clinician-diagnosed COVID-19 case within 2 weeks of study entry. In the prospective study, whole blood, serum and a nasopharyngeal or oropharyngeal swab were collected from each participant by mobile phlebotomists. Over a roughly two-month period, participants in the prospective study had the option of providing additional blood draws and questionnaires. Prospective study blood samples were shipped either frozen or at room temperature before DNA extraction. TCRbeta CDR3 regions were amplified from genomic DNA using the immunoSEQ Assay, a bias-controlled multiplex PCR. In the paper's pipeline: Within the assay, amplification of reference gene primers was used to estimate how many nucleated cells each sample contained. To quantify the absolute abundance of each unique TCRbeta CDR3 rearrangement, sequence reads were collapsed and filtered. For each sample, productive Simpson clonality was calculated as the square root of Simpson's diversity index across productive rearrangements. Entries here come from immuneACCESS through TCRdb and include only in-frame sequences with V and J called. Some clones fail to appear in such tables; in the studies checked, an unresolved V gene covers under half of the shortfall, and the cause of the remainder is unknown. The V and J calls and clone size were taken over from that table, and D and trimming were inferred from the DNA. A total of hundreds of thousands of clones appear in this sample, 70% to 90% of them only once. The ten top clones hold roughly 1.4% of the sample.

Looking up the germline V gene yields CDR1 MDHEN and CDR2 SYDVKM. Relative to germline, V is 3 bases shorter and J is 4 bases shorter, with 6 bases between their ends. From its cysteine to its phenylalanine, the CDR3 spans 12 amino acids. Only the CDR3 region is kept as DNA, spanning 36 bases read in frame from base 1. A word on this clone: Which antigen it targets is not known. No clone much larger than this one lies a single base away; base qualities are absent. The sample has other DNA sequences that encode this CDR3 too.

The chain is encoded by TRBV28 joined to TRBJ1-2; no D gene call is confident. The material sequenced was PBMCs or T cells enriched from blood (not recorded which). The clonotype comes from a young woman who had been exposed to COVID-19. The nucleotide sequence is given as TGTGCCAGCAGTTTGGCGGCCTATGGCTACACCTTC. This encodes CASSLAAYGYTF.